A single sample is the source of the 26 T cell receptor beta chains below, sequenced in a study of blood T cell repertoires in COVID-19 (dated by TCRdb to 2020 to 2022). Libraries were constructed by the immunoSEQ multiplex PCR assay. What TCRdb holds here is the immuneACCESS table cut down to in-frame rearrangements. Part of the clones is not present; checked against another copy, under half of the missing clones reflect an unresolved V gene, and the others are unexplained. The sample table records 150,000 to 200,000 clones; around 81% of these occur just once. Around 10% of the sample is taken by the ten largest. Source material: peripheral blood. The receptors were gathered from a man aged 55 to 70 with active or convalescent COVID-19.

The chain uses TRBV6-1 and TRBJ1-1; D is possibly TRBD1 (6 bases). CDR1 is MNHNS, CDR2 SASEGT, per germline. The CDR3 totals 15 residues. The ends were cut back, 2 bases at V and 0 bases at J, with 10 bases in the middle. CDR3 coding DNA: TGTGCCAGCAGTGAATCCAGGGGACTGAACACTGAAGCTTTCTTT. This encodes CASSESRGLNTEAFF.

The gene calls are TRBV5-1 and TRBJ1-3; D gene uncertain. Trimming cost V 1 base and J 2 bases, with 7 bases left between them. The CDR3 has 14 amino acids. The germline V gene encodes CDR1 SGHRS and CDR2 YFSETQ. The CDR3 DNA reads as TGCGCCAGCAGCTTGAGCAGCGCTGGAAACACCATATATTTT. Translated, it gives CASSLSSAGNTIYF.

The chain combines TRBV18 with TRBJ2-1; the D gene is possibly TRBD2 (7 bases). The CDR3 has 15 amino acids. V lost 1 base and J 7 bases, leaving 14 bases between the germline ends. The germline gives CDR1 KGHSH, CDR2 LQKENI. CDR3 DNA: TGTGCCAGCTCACCACAGGGGGGGGATCAAAATGAGCAGTTCTTC. This encodes CASSPQGGDQNEQFF.

V gene TRBV6-5 combines with J gene TRBJ1-1, with 7 bases matching TRBD1. The V gene's germline CDR1 is MNHEY and CDR2 SVGAGI. J was trimmed by 2 bases and V by 11 bases; bases with no gene match: 8. The CDR3 loop spans 13 amino acids. DNA for the CDR3: TGTGCCGTAGCGACAGGGCTCAACACTGAAGCTTTCTTT. Encoded protein: CAVATGLNTEAFF.

The J gene is TRBJ2-5, the V gene TRBV12-5; a weak D match, TRBD2 (5 bases). Germline assignment: CDR1 LGHNT and CDR2 FRNRAP. V was trimmed by 4 bases and J by 0 bases, leaving 9 bases between them. This CDR3 spans 14 amino acids. CDR3 residues: CASGSGEYQETQYF. CDR3 DNA: TGTGCTAGTGGTTCCGGGGAGTACCAAGAGACCCAGTACTTC.

The chain joins TRBV9 to TRBJ1-6; D is undetermined. The ends were cut back, 4 bases at V and 9 bases at J, with 14 bases in the middle. Germline CDR1 SGDLS, CDR2 YYNGEE. The CDR3 is 14 amino acids. The CDR3 region is CASSPSGVRSPLHF. CDR3 in DNA: TGTGCCAGCAGCCCGAGTGGTGTTCGTTCACCCCTCCACTTT. Using reference TRBV9 and TRBJ1-6 for the parts outside the CDR3, the full variable domain is DSGVTQTPKHLITATGQRVTLRCSPRSGDLSVYWYQQSLDQGLQFLIQYYNGEERAKGNILERFSAQQFPDLHSELNLSSLELGDSALYFCASSPSGVRSPLHFGNGTRLTVT.

The J gene is TRBJ2-1, the V gene TRBV11-2, with TRBD2 identical over 12 bases. The germline V gene has CDR1 SGHAT and CDR2 FQNNGV. The CDR3 spans 15 residues. The V and J ends lost 5 bases and 6 bases, in that order; junction bases with no gene match: 5. CDR3: CASSPLAGGINEQFF. In DNA, the CDR3 is TGTGCCAGCAGCCCGCTAGCGGGAGGGATCAATGAGCAGTTCTTC. Full variable domain (outside the CDR3, taken from reference TRBV11-2 and TRBJ2-1): EAGVAQSPRYKIIEKRQSVAFWCNPISGHATLYWYQQILGQGPKLLIQFQNNGVVDDSQLPKDRFSAERLKGVDSTLKIQPAKLEDSAVYLCASSPLAGGINEQFFGPGTRLTVL.

The chain has TRBV15 and TRBJ2-7, with 7 bases identical to TRBD1. Germline values: CDR1 LNHNV, CDR2 YYDKDF (reference sequence). V shed 2 bases, J shed 5 bases, and the junction held 3 bases outside the gene matches. The CDR3 totals 13 residues. The CDR3 nucleotides read TGTGCCACCAGCAGACCCGGGACAGACGAGCAGTACTTC. Translation: CATSRPGTDEQYF.

Only one count was recorded for this clone. One end of the junction varies from germline; a read error may be responsible. The chain couples TRBV7-2 to TRBJ2-7; a possible D gene is TRBD2 (5 bases). In germline, CDR1 is SGHTA, CDR2 FQGNSA. The CDR3 is made up of 16 amino acids. DNA of the CDR3: TGTGCCAGCAGCCGCCCGCGGCTAGCTCCAACCTACGGGCAGTACTTC. Translation gives CASSRPRLAPTYGQYF.

This chain joins TRBV19 and TRBJ1-2, with D possibly being TRBD1 (6 bases). Germline V CDR1 and CDR2: LNHDA, SQIVND (reference sequence). This CDR3 has 14 residues. Trimming took off 3 bases at V and 2 bases at J, with 10 bases between the two ends. CDR3 DNA: TGTGCCAGTAGTATTTCCGGACAGAACTATGGCTACACCTTC. Amino acids: CASSISGQNYGYTF.

This rearrangement joins TRBV18 to TRBJ1-1; D gene uncertain. The germline gives CDR1 KGHSH, CDR2 LQKENI. Trimming left V 3 bases short and J 2 bases short, with 13 bases between. The CDR3 contains 15 residues. CDR3 protein: CASSPLRMGNTEAFF. In nucleotides, the CDR3 is TGTGCCAGCTCACCCCTTCGCATGGGCAACACTGAAGCTTTCTTT.

The chain joins TRBV6-5 to TRBJ1-4, with unresolved D. This CDR3 comprises 14 residues. The germline V gene has CDR1 MNHEY and CDR2 SVGAGI. V lost 5 bases and J lost 8, with 15 bases in between. The CDR3 loop is CASSRTVGGEKLFF. In DNA, the CDR3 is TGTGCCAGCAGTCGGACGGTCGGAGGGGAAAAACTGTTTTTT.

This clone was counted between two and nine times. DNA of the CDR3: TGTGCCAGCAGCCAGGGACTCCTTGGCTACACCTTC. Translation gives CASSQGLLGYTF. The chain couples TRBV6-5 to TRBJ1-2, with D possibly being TRBD1 (5 bases). V gave up 6 bases and J gave up 7 bases, with 12 bases separating them. The CDR3 has 12 amino acids. Per germline, CDR1 MNHEY and CDR2 SVGAGI.

J is TRBJ1-5 and V is TRBV19, with 8 bases matching TRBD1. With V trimmed by 3 bases and J by 7 bases, 5 bases remained unmatched. CDR1 is LNHDA and CDR2 is SQIVND in the germline V gene (reference sequence). There are 14 residues in the CDR3. DNA of the CDR3: TGTGCCAGTAGTATTCGCGGGGACAGGCAGCCCCAGCATTTT. Translated: CASSIRGDRQPQHF. Drawing the rest from reference TRBV19 and TRBJ1-5, the complete variable domain is DGGITQSPKYLFRKEGQNVTLSCEQNLNHDAMYWYRQDPGQGLRLIYYSQIVNDFQKGDIAEGYSVSREKKESFPLTVTSAQKNPTAFYLCASSIRGDRQPQHFGDGTRLSIL.

The chain employs TRBV7-9 and TRBJ2-5; D not resolved. Trimming stripped 1 base from V and 5 bases from J, with 14 bases between. CDR1 SEHNR and CDR2 FQNEAQ come from the germline V gene (reference sequence). The CDR3 sequence is 15 residues long. The CDR3: CASSLEDLVGETQYF. The CDR3 bases are TGTGCCAGCAGCTTAGAGGATCTAGTTGGGGAGACCCAGTACTTC.

The genes are TRBV29-1 and TRBJ1-2, with 11 bases matching TRBD1. The length of the CDR3 is 14 residues. V was pared by 1 base and J by 4 bases, with 2 bases of the junction left unmatched. The germline V gene encodes CDR1 SQVTM and CDR2 ANQGSEA. CDR3 amino acids: CSVEGTGGPYGYTF. CDR3 in DNA: TGCAGCGTTGAAGGGACAGGGGGCCCCTATGGCTACACCTTC.

The rearrangement joins TRBV11-2 to TRBJ2-5; 10 bases match TRBD2. Germline V gives CDR1 SGHAT, CDR2 FQNNGV. This CDR3 comprises 16 residues. V was clipped by 6 bases and J by 5 bases; unmatched bases: 12. Here the CDR3 reads CASSRWASGGSETQYF. The DNA of the CDR3 is TGTGCCAGCAGTCGGTGGGCTAGCGGGGGCTCGGAGACCCAGTACTTC.

The CDR3 reads CAISEPHGQSDTQYF. CDR3 nucleotide sequence: TGTGCCATCAGTGAGCCCCATGGACAGTCAGATACGCAGTATTTT. The V and J genes are TRBV10-3 and TRBJ2-3; D might be TRBD1 (6 bases). CDR3 length: 15 residues. CDR1 and CDR2 from the germline V gene are ENHRY and SYGVKD. V was pared by 2 bases and J by 4 bases, with 13 bases between.

V gene TRBV4-1 combines with J gene TRBJ2-7, with 10 bases lining up with TRBD1. Germline values: CDR1 MGHRA, CDR2 YSYEKL. The ends lost 3 bases at V and 4 bases at J; junction bases unmatched: 6. CDR3 length: 15 residues. CDR3 loop: CASSQGTGARYEQYF. In DNA, the CDR3 is TGCGCCAGCAGCCAGGGGACAGGGGCAAGATACGAGCAGTACTTC.

This chain uses TRBV9 with TRBJ2-1; D gene ambiguous. The germline V gene has CDR1 SGDLS and CDR2 YYNGEE. The CDR3 consists of 15 residues. V lost 0 bases and J 3 bases, leaving 10 bases between the germline ends. CDR3 sequence (DNA): TGTGCCAGCAGCGTAGGCCTCCTAAACTACAATGAGCAGTTCTTC. It translates to CASSVGLLNYNEQFF.

The rearrangement links TRBV2 to TRBJ2-3; D may be TRBD1 (7 bases). CDR3 size: 16 residues. The V end lost 6 bases, the J end lost 2 bases, and 18 bases lay between the germline ends. Germline lookup yields CDR1 SNHLY and CDR2 FYNNEI. As DNA, the CDR3 is TGTGCCAGCAGAAATGGGCGGGACAGAGACACAGATACGCAGTATTTT. This encodes CASRNGRDRDTDTQYF.

This chain joins TRBV6-5 and TRBJ2-7; weak D call: TRBD1 (6 bases). V was trimmed by 6 bases and J by 3 bases, leaving 9 bases between them. This CDR3 region has 12 residues. Germline V gene lookup returns CDR1 MNHEY and CDR2 SVGAGI. The CDR3 sequence is CASRRTVYEQYF. The CDR3 DNA sequence: TGTGCCAGCAGGAGGACAGTCTACGAGCAGTACTTC.

In DNA form, the CDR3 reads TGTGCCAGCAGCACTGGACAGGGGGCGTACGATGAGCAGTTCTTC. Translated: CASSTGQGAYDEQFF. This chain uses TRBV6-4 with TRBJ2-1, with TRBD1 matching 11 bases. CDR1 and CDR2 (germline): MRHNA, SNTAGT. V trimming: 6 bases; J trimming: 8 bases; junction bases outside the gene matches: 9. This CDR3 region has 15 residues.

CDR3 sequence: CASSAGQGGYNEQFF. The CDR3 DNA sequence: TGTGCCAGCAGTGCCGGACAGGGGGGTTACAATGAGCAGTTCTTC. The V call is TRBV2, the J call TRBJ2-1, with 10 bases that match TRBD1. This CDR3 contains 15 residues. CDR1 is SNHLY, CDR2 FYNNEI, per germline. The ends lost 4 bases at V and 4 bases at J; junction bases unmatched: 4.

The chain recombines TRBV19 with TRBJ1-1; D is undetermined. The CDR3 spans 13 residues. CDR1 is LNHDA, CDR2 SQIVND, per germline (reference sequence). V was shortened by 0 bases and J by 5 bases, with 7 bases between the two germline ends. The CDR3 bases are TGTGCCAGTAGTATAGATACCGGGACTGAAGCTTTCTTT. As protein: CASSIDTGTEAFF.

Concerning this clone: An end of the junction does not agree with germline; a read error may underlie this. CDR3 loop: CASSIGTGGVKTQYF. The CDR3 DNA reads TGTGCTAGCAGCATCGGGACAGGGGGCGTCAAGACCCAGTACTTC. This rearrangement joins TRBV7-7 to TRBJ2-5; 12 bases align to TRBD1. There are 15 residues in the CDR3. CDR1 SSHAT and CDR2 FNYEAQ come from the germline V gene (reference sequence).